What follows are 12 T cell receptor beta chains derived from one specimen sequenced in a study of blood T cells in healthy people across ages. Together with a sample-barcoded 5' primer, a J-beta primer mix was included in a second PCR lasting about 7 to 11 cycles. TCRdb processed the 5' RACE reads anew with MiXCR; each CDR3 protein has one entry. The data contain more than 500,000 distinct CDR3 sequences, roughly a quarter of them singletons. The same sample was also studied in work on T cells of mothers and their children.

Sequencing was done on a sample of blood. These receptors were collected from a boy between 2 and 10 years old in good health.

The rearrangement joins TRBV7-9 to TRBJ2-1, with a weak D call TRBD2 (6 bases). This CDR3 has 16 amino acids. Trimming took off 5 bases at V and 0 bases at J, with 14 bases between the two ends. Per the germline V gene, CDR1 is SEHNR and CDR2 is FQNEAQ (reference sequence). The CDR3 nucleotides are TGTGCCAGCAGCGCCACTAGCCCCGGCTCCTACAATGAGCAGTTCTTC. Translation gives CASSATSPGSYNEQFF.

This clonotype has a count of ten or more. The chain is built from TRBV7-8 and TRBJ2-7; unclear D gene. Germline V gene data show CDR1 as SGHVS and CDR2 as FQNEAQ. Between the trimmed V and J ends, which lost 4 bases and 3 bases, there was a span of 10 bases. CDR3 size: 13 residues. The CDR3 sequence: CASSSKSNYEQYF. The CDR3 DNA is TGTGCCAGCAGCTCTAAGAGCAACTACGAGCAGTACTTC.

The chain carries TRBV20-1 and TRBJ1-2, with 12 bases fitting TRBD1. Per germline, CDR1 DFQATT and CDR2 SNEGSKA (reference sequence). V was clipped by 6 bases and J by 1 base; unmatched bases: 9. The CDR3 covers 16 residues. The chain's CDR3 is CSATGTGGGSNYGYTF. The CDR3 DNA sequence: TGCAGTGCGACGGGGACAGGGGGCGGGAGTAACTATGGCTACACCTTC.

V is TRBV20-1 and J is TRBJ2-5; D call uncertain. Deletions cut 3 bases from V and 4 bases from J, with 9 bases between. CDR3 length: 12 residues. Germline V gives CDR1 DFQATT, CDR2 SNEGSKA (reference sequence). CDR3 bases: TGCAGTGCTAGTCCCAAAAGAGAGACCCAGTACTTC. It translates to CSASPKRETQYF.

This clonotype showed up just a few times. The chain employs TRBV5-5 and TRBJ2-1; tentatively, D is TRBD1 or TRBD2 (5 bases each). The germline V gene encodes CDR1 SGHKS and CDR2 YYEKEE (reference sequence). Trimming stripped 1 base from V and 3 bases from J, with 8 bases between. The CDR3 contains 14 residues. CDR3 coding DNA: TGTGCCAGCAGCTTGTATGGGGGCTACAATGAGCAGTTCTTC. It translates to CASSLYGGYNEQFF.

This clonotype was observed a handful of times. The genes are TRBV6-1 and TRBJ1-4, with D possibly matching TRBD1 (5 bases). Germline V CDR1 and CDR2: MNHNS, SASEGT. The CDR3 is 14 amino acids. The germline V and J ends were trimmed by 1 base and 8 bases, with 11 bases remaining between them. The CDR3 loop reads CASSEGPGREKLFF. CDR3 bases: TGTGCCAGCAGTGAAGGGCCAGGGAGAGAAAAACTGTTTTTT.

This clonotype was seen only once. The V and J genes are TRBV7-9 and TRBJ2-7, with 7 bases aligning to TRBD1. This CDR3 is built from 15 residues. The germline V gene encodes CDR1 SEHNR and CDR2 FQNEAQ (reference sequence). After removal of 5 bases from V and 0 bases from J, the junction contained 7 bases not matched to a gene. CDR3 sequence: CASSLPGQSSYEQYF. CDR3 DNA sequence: TGTGCCAGCAGCCTCCCGGGACAGAGCTCCTACGAGCAGTACTTC.

In this sample, this clonotype turned up a few times. The chain recombines TRBV5-5 with TRBJ1-2, with TRBD1 matching over 12 bases. Trimming at V came to 6 bases and at J to 7 bases, leaving 7 bases not matched to a gene. Germline CDR1 is SGHKS and CDR2 is YYEKEE (reference sequence). The CDR3 totals 14 residues. CDR3 sequence reads: CASTPGTGGFGYTF. The CDR3, as DNA: TGTGCCAGCACCCCTGGGACAGGGGGCTTTGGCTACACCTTC.

This clonotype was detected a few times. The V gene is TRBV5-6, the J gene TRBJ2-1, with D maybe TRBD1 (5 bases). The end of the DNA is better explained by TRBJ2-7, so the J call may be wrong. From germline, CDR1 is SGHDT and CDR2 YYEEEE. The CDR3 is 15 amino acids. The CDR3 DNA follows: TGTGCCAGCAGCTTGTCATGGGCAGGGCCCTACGAGCAGTACTTC. Its protein product is CASSLSWAGPYEQYF.

This clonotype was observed a handful of times. The chain recombines TRBV6-5 with TRBJ1-1; D ambiguous. The CDR3 sequence is 14 residues long. The V end lost 0 bases, the J end lost 1 base, and 6 bases lay between the germline ends. Germline CDR1 and CDR2: MNHEY and SVGAGI. In nucleotides, the CDR3 is TGTGCCAGCAGTTACTCTGCCGGGAACACTGAAGCTTTCTTT. It translates to CASSYSAGNTEAFF.

V usage is TRBV14 and J usage is TRBJ2-1, with D possibly matching TRBD2 (6 bases). CDR3 length equals 14 residues. Germline loops: CDR1 SGHDN, CDR2 FVKESK. V was clipped by 2 bases and J by 7 bases, with 12 bases between them. DNA of the CDR3: TGTGCCAGCAGCCAAATTTGGGGGGAGAATGAGCAGTTCTTC. It is translated as CASSQIWGENEQFF.

This clonotype showed up just a few times. The junction and the germline gene differ at one end; a read error may be behind it. The chain combines TRBV7-7 with TRBJ1-2; TRBD1 agrees at 9 bases. Germline V gene data show CDR1 as SSHAT and CDR2 as FNYEAQ (reference sequence). This CDR3 comprises 18 residues. CDR3 sequence (DNA): TGTGCTAGCAGCGCCCGGGACAGGGAAAAAGAACCTAACTATGGCTACACCTTC. Encoded protein: CASSARDREKEPNYGYTF.